This T cell receptor beta chain derives from a study of cytomegalovirus exposure and HLA in healthy donors. This clone was detected once. PCR employed 60 Vbeta and 13 Jbeta primers. Sequencing was performed with immunoSEQ multiplex PCR; in TCRdb, only in-frame clones are kept and a portion is missing. The table includes more than 90,000 clones, 65% to 75% detected once. CDR1 is MNHNS and CDR2 is SASEGT in the germline V gene. CDR3 length: 13 amino acids. Trimming pared 7 bases from V and 4 bases from J, leaving 10 bases between. The sample was PBMCs. The chain links TRBV6-1 to TRBJ2-2; D is ambiguous. The clonotype comes from a woman aged 40 to 50 in good health and CMV-seronegative. The CDR3 spells CASKVPGTGELFF. CDR3 DNA: TGTGCCAGCAAAGTTCCGGGCACCGGGGAGCTGTTTTTT.